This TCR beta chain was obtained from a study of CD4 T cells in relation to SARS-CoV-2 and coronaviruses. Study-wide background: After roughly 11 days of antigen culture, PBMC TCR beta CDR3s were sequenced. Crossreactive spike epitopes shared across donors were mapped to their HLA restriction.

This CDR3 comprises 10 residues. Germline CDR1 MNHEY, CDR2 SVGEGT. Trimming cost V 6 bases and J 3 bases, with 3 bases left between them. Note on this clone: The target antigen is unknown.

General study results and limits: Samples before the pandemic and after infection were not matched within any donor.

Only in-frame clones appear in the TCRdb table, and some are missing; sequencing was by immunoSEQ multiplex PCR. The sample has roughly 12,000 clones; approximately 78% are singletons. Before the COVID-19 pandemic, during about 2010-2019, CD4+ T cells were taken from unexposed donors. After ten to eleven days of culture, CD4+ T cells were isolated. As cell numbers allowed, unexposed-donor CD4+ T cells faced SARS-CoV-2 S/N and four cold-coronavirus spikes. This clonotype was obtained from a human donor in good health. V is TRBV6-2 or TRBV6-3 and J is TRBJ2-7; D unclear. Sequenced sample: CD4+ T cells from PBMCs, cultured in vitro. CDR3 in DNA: TGTGCCAGCAGCGTCTACGAGCAGTACTTC. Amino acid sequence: CASSVYEQYF.